Following are 25 T cell receptor beta chains from one sample sequenced in a study of T cells after yellow fever vaccination. Each CDR3 protein gets one entry after TCRdb re-called the 5' RACE reads with MiXCR. The sample shows around 400,000 distinct CDR3 sequences, 11% of them seen only once. The sequencing used PBMCs, collected on the day of the first yellow fever vaccination. The receptors were gathered from a man aged 18 to 29 who received the YFV17D yellow fever vaccine.

The genes are TRBV6-2 or TRBV6-3 and TRBJ2-7; 8 bases match TRBD1. Germline lookup yields CDR1 MNHEY and CDR2 SVGEGT. The V segment lost 0 bases and the J segment 4 bases; nucleotides outside the gene matches: 14. The CDR3 is 18 residues long. The CDR3 nucleotides read TGTGCCAGCAGTTACTCGAGGTCAGCCGGGACAGGACTTTACGAGCAGTACGTC. Protein sequence: CASSYSRSAGTGLYEQYV.

This clonotype was picked up many times. The chain employs TRBV10-3 and TRBJ2-2, with D unresolved. CDR1 ENHRY and CDR2 SYGVKD come from the germline V gene. CDR3 length: 17 amino acids. Between the trimmed V and J ends, which lost 4 bases and 0 bases, there was a span of 15 bases. The CDR3 loop reads CAISVVSRQANTGELFF. The DNA of the CDR3 is TGTGCCATCAGTGTGGTTAGTAGGCAGGCGAACACCGGGGAGCTGTTTTTT.

This clonotype has more than one count but fewer than ten. This chain connects TRBV6-5 to TRBJ2-7, with D possibly TRBD2 on 6 matching bases. V gave up 5 bases and J gave up 3 bases, with 20 bases separating them. The CDR3 consists of 16 residues. Germline V gene data show CDR1 as MNHEY and CDR2 as SVGAGI. CDR3 in DNA: TGTGCCAGCAGTATGACTCCGGTGGGACTGATCTACGAGCAGTACTTC. As protein: CASSMTPVGLIYEQYF.

The chain couples TRBV7-9 to TRBJ2-1; D remains unclear. This CDR3 contains 14 residues. Trimming cost V 1 base and J 5 bases, with 9 bases left between them. CDR1 is SEHNR, CDR2 FQNEAQ, per germline (reference sequence). The CDR3: CASSLEWGDNEQFF. The CDR3 nucleotides are TGTGCCAGCAGCTTAGAATGGGGTGACAATGAGCAGTTCTTC.

This rearrangement joins TRBV7-9 to TRBJ1-6; 7 positions match TRBD1. V lost 5 bases to trimming and J lost 9 bases; unmatched junction nucleotides: 10. Germline V CDR1 and CDR2: SEHNR, FQNEAQ (reference sequence). The CDR3 totals 15 residues. CDR3 bases: TGTGCCAGCAGCCCGCAGGGGGGTATTGGTTCACCCCTCCACTTT. Residues: CASSPQGGIGSPLHF.

This clonotype showed up just a few times. V and J are TRBV7-2 and TRBJ1-1; D remains ambiguous. This CDR3 has 15 amino acids. The ends were cut back, 7 bases at V and 0 bases at J, with 15 bases in the middle. Germline-derived CDR1 and CDR2 are SGHTA and FQGNSA. The CDR3 sequence is CASTKFMAMNTEAFF. CDR3 in DNA: TGTGCCAGCACCAAATTCATGGCTATGAACACTGAAGCTTTCTTT.

The chain employs TRBV18 and TRBJ1-5; the match to TRBD1 covers 7 bases. The germline V gene has CDR1 KGHSH and CDR2 LQKENI. This CDR3 spans 15 amino acids. The ends lost 2 bases at V and 8 bases at J; junction bases unmatched: 9. CDR3 coding DNA: TGTGCCAGCTCACCATCCCCAGGGGGATGGGAGCCCCAGCATTTT. Translating it yields CASSPSPGGWEPQHF.

This clonotype was seen only a few times. This rearrangement joins TRBV12-3 or TRBV12-4 to TRBJ2-1; 10 nucleotides line up with TRBD2. CDR3 length: 14 amino acids. The V segment lost 5 bases and the J segment 8 bases; nucleotides outside the gene matches: 6. The chain's CDR3 is CASSTGTSDYEQFF. Here the CDR3 DNA reads TGTGCCAGCAGTACCGGGACTAGCGATTATGAGCAGTTCTTC.

This clonotype was recorded a few times. The rearrangement uses TRBV4-1 and TRBJ2-5; tentatively, D is TRBD2 (5 bases). Germline V CDR1 and CDR2: MGHRA, YSYEKL. Between the trimmed V and J ends, which lost 3 bases and 13 bases, there was a span of 15 bases. This CDR3 has 12 amino acids. The CDR3 reads CASSHHRTEPYF. CDR3 DNA: TGCGCCAGCAGCCATCATCGGACTGAGCCGTACTTC.

This clonotype was seen a handful of times. This sequence joins TRBV28 and TRBJ2-3; D is unclear. Trimming removed 1 base at V and 0 bases at J, with 14 bases between. The germline gives CDR1 MDHEN, CDR2 SYDVKM. The CDR3 is 17 amino acids. The CDR3 nucleotides are TGTGCCAGCAGTTTATATCGTGCCCGACCTAGCACAGATACGCAGTATTTT. Its protein is CASSLYRARPSTDTQYF.

This clonotype was observed many times. The genes are TRBV2 and TRBJ1-5; TRBD1 agrees at 7 bases. Trimming removed 3 bases from V and 4 bases from J; junction bases left unmatched: 12. CDR1 and CDR2 (germline): SNHLY, FYNNEI. This CDR3 has 17 residues. CDR3 loop: CASSDKADRRDNQPQHF. As DNA, the CDR3 is TGTGCCAGCAGTGATAAAGCGGACAGGCGGGATAATCAGCCCCAGCATTTT.

Ten or more counts support this clonotype. Here the CDR3 reads CASSQGVAGAVYNEQFF. The DNA of the CDR3 is TGCGCCAGCAGCCAAGGCGTCGCGGGGGCGGTCTACAATGAGCAGTTCTTC. The gene calls are TRBV4-3 and TRBJ2-1; D may be TRBD2 (7 bases). This CDR3 is 17 amino acids long. V lost 1 base and J lost 3, with 16 bases in between. Germline V gives CDR1 LGHNA, CDR2 YSLEER.

This clonotype was counted only a few times. The V call is TRBV4-1, the J call TRBJ1-2, with TRBD1 as a possible D gene (5 bases). V was trimmed by 7 bases and J by 5 bases, leaving 23 bases between them. The CDR3 consists of 16 residues. Germline-derived CDR1 and CDR2 are MGHRA and YSYEKL. For the CDR3, the DNA is TGCGCCAGCACACCCTTCACCAGGGTTCTAGAGTATGGCTACACCTTC. Encoded protein: CASTPFTRVLEYGYTF.

The gene calls are TRBV5-1 and TRBJ2-3; TRBD1 matches at 9 bases. Trimming removed 7 bases from V and 2 bases from J; junction bases left unmatched: 8. The CDR3 length is 15 residues. CDR1 is SGHRS and CDR2 is YFSETQ in the germline V gene. As DNA, the CDR3 is TGCGCCAGCCGAAGGACAGGGGTTCCCACAGATACGCAGTATTTT. It translates to CASRRTGVPTDTQYF.

The chain joins TRBV5-1 to TRBJ2-1; the match to TRBD2 covers 13 bases. J was trimmed by 2 bases and V by 7 bases; bases with no gene match: 9. Germline-derived CDR1 and CDR2 are SGHRS and YFSETQ. This CDR3 region has 17 residues. CDR3 sequence reads: CASGTSGASAPYNEQFF. The CDR3 DNA reads as TGCGCCAGCGGGACTAGCGGGGCCTCAGCTCCCTACAATGAGCAGTTCTTC.

The chain carries TRBV6-1 and TRBJ2-2; D call uncertain. Germline CDR1 and CDR2: MNHNS and SASEGT. The CDR3 is 15 amino acids. The V end was cut by 6 bases, the J end by 0 bases, with 11 bases between. CDR3 loop: CASRTWTTNTGELFF. CDR3 sequence (DNA): TGTGCCAGCAGGACTTGGACGACGAACACCGGGGAGCTGTTTTTT.

This clonotype showed up many times. The chain uses TRBV20-1 and TRBJ1-2; TRBD1 agrees at 7 bases. V was pared by 5 bases and J by 4 bases, with 7 bases of the junction left unmatched. This CDR3 region has 13 residues. Germline V gene data show CDR1 as DFQATT and CDR2 as SNEGSKA (reference sequence). CDR3 sequence (DNA): TGCAGTGCTCCGCTGACAGGGAGCTATGGCTACACCTTC. Its protein product is CSAPLTGSYGYTF.

This clonotype was recorded a few times. The chain couples TRBV3-1 to TRBJ1-5, with 7 nucleotides matching TRBD1. Germline V lookup: CDR1 LGHDT, CDR2 YNNKEL (reference sequence). CDR3 length equals 19 residues. V dropped 4 bases and J dropped 2; count of bases not matched to a gene: 17. The CDR3 sequence is CASSLKRGGGWSCNQPQHF. CDR3 in DNA: TGTGCCAGCAGCCTCAAACGTGGAGGGGGCTGGTCTTGCAATCAGCCCCAGCATTTT.

This chain uses TRBV9 with TRBJ1-2; D remains ambiguous. The V and J ends lost 0 bases and 5 bases respectively, with 17 bases between them. Germline V gives CDR1 SGDLS, CDR2 YYNGEE. This CDR3 is built from 16 residues. The CDR3 loop is CASSVEMRAARYGYTF. DNA for the CDR3: TGTGCCAGCAGCGTAGAGATGAGGGCAGCTCGTTATGGCTACACCTTC.

The table lists this clonotype with a few counts. This chain joins TRBV5-5 and TRBJ1-2, with 9 bases aligning to TRBD1. With V trimmed by 4 bases and J by 6 bases, 10 bases remained unmatched. The CDR3 consists of 15 residues. From germline, CDR1 is SGHKS and CDR2 YYEKEE (reference sequence). CDR3 loop: CASSRLTGGWDGYTF. For the CDR3, the DNA is TGTGCCAGCAGCCGACTAACAGGGGGCTGGGATGGCTACACCTTC.

CDR3 coding DNA: TGTGCCAGCAGTTTAACATCAGGGGTAGGCTACACCTTC. Translation: CASSLTSGVGYTF. The chain recombines TRBV12-3 or TRBV12-4 with TRBJ1-2, with D perhaps TRBD1 (6 bases). The CDR3 has 13 amino acids. V shed 2 bases and J shed 8 bases, with 12 bases lying between them.

This clonotype was found many times. The junction departs from germline at one end; a sequencing error may be responsible. The CDR3 DNA is TGCGCCAGCAGCGAACAGGGAAATCAGCCCCAGCATTTT. Its translation is CASSEQGNQPQHF. This rearrangement joins TRBV6-1 to TRBJ1-5, with a tentative D call TRBD1 (6 bases). Germline V gene data show CDR1 as MNHNS and CDR2 as SASEGT. This CDR3 comprises 13 residues.

J is TRBJ1-6 and V is TRBV20-1, with D uncertain. The V end lost 5 bases, the J end lost 0 bases, and 14 bases lay between the germline ends. Germline V CDR1 and CDR2: DFQATT, SNEGSKA (reference sequence). This CDR3 region has 16 residues. CDR3 bases: TGCAGTGCTTCCTCCCGACCAAGCTCCTATAATTCACCCCTCCACTTT. It encodes CSASSRPSSYNSPLHF.

This clonotype was seen only a few times. The chain is built from TRBV4-3 and TRBJ2-3; a weak D match, TRBD1 (7 bases). The V end was cut by 0 bases, the J end by 4 bases, with 17 bases between. Looked up from germline, CDR1 is LGHNA and CDR2 is YSLEER. The CDR3 is 17 residues long. CDR3 nucleotide sequence: TGCGCCAGCAGCCAAGATCTGGCCAGGGGGGTACCAGATACGCAGTATTTT. Translation: CASSQDLARGVPDTQYF.

This clonotype was picked up many times. The chain has TRBV12-5 and TRBJ2-2; D remains unclear. This CDR3 region has 12 residues. The ends were cut back, 6 bases at V and 3 bases at J, with 5 bases in the middle. Germline V gene data show CDR1 as LGHNT and CDR2 as FRNRAP. DNA of the CDR3: TGTGCTAGTGGACGCGACACCGGGGAGCTGTTTTTT. Amino acid sequence: CASGRDTGELFF.